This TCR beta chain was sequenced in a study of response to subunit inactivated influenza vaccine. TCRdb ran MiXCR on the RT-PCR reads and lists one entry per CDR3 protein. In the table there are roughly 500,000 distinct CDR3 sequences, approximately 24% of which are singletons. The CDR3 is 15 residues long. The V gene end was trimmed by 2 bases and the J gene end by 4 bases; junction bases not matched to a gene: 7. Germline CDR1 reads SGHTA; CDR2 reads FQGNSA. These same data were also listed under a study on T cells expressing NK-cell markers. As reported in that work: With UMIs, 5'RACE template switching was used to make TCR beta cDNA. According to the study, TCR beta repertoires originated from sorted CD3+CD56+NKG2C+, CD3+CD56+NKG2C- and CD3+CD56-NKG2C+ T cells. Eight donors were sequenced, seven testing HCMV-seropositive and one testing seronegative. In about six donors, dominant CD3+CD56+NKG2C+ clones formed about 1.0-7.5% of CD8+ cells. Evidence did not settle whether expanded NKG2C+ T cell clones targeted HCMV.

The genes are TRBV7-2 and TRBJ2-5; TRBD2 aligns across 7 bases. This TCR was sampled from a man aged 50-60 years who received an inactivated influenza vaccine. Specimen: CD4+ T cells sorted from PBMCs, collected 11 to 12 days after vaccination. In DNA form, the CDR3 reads TGTGCCAGCAGCTTAATTGGGAGGGGTCCAGAGACCCAGTACTTC. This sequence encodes CASSLIGRGPETQYF.